This entry concerns a single T cell receptor (beta chain). Antigen unknown. The germline V and J ends were trimmed by 6 bases and 0 bases, with 12 bases remaining between them. In germline, CDR1 is MNHEY, CDR2 SVGAGI. CDR3 length equals 15 residues. The sample belongs to a study of T cells in localized non-small cell lung cancer. Using immunoSEQ multiplex PCR, the repertoire was profiled, and TCRdb retains in-frame clones only, with some absent. Of around 41,000 clones listed, approximately 83% were seen once; the top ten hold almost 6.5%. Study-wide points: Detection in adjacent lung was observed for a median about 56 of the top 100 tumor clones. Because only a single region of the tumor was sequenced, heterogeneity remains possible. Uninvolved adjacent lung had higher T cell clonality than tumor and all other tissues.

V is TRBV6-5 and J is TRBJ1-5; a possible D gene is TRBD1 (5 bases). The sample was peripheral blood, taken before any cancer treatment. This TCR derives from a man aged 40-75 years with stage I lung adenocarcinoma. The CDR3 nucleotides read TGTGCCAGCAGCCAGTCAGGGTTTAGCAATCAGCCCCAGCATTTT. As protein: CASSQSGFSNQPQHF.